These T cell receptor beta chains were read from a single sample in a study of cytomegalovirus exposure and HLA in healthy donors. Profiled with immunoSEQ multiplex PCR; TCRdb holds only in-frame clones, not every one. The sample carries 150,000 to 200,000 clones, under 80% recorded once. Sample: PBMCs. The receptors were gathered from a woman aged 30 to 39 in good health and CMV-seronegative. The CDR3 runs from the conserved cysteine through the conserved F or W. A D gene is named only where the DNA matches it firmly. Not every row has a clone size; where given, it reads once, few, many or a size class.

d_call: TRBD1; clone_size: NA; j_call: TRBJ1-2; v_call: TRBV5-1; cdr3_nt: TGCGCCAGCAGCCTCCTCGACAGGGTCTATGGCTACACCTTC; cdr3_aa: CASSLLDRVYGYTF
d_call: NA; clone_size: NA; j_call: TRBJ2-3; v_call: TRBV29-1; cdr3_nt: TGCAGCGCCCGCGGCAGCTACACAGATACGCAGTATTTT; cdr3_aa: CSARGSYTDTQYF
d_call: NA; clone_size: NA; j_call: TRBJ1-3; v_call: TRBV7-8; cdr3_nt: TGTGCCAGCAGCGGGGGGGGCTCTGGAAACACCATATATTTT; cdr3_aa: CASSGGGSGNTIYF
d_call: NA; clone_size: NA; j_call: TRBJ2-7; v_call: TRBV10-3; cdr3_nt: TGTGCCATCAGCAAACAGGCCTGGGAGGCTTACGAGCAGTACTTC; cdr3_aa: CAISKQAWEAYEQYF
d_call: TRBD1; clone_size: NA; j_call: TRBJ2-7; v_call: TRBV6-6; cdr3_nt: TGTGCCAGCAGTCCAAACGCAGGGGGCAGCAGGGGCGAGCAGTACTTC; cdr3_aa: CASSPNAGGSRGEQYF
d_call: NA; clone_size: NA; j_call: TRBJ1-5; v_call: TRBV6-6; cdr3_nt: TGTGCCAGCAGTTACTCGGCCCGTTTCAATCAGCCCCAGCATTTT; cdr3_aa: CASSYSARFNQPQHF
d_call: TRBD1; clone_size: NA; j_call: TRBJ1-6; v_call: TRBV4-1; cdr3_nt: TGCGCCAGCAGCCAAGCTGGGGGACAGGAGAATTCACCCCTCCACTTT; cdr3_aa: CASSQAGGQENSPLHF
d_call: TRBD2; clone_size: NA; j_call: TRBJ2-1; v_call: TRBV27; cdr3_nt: TGTGCCAGCAGTTTATCTCAAGCGGGACCAAATGAGCAGTTCTTC; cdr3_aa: CASSLSQAGPNEQFF
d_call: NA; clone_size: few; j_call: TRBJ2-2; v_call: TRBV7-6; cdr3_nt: TGTGCCAGCAGCTATACCTCTGGGCCCGGGGAGCTGTTTTTT; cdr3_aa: CASSYTSGPGELFF
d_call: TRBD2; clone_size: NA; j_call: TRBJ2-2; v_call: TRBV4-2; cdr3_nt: TGTGCCAGCAGCCAAGATGCGGGGGGGTTCAACACCGGGGAGCTGTTTTTT; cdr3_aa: CASSQDAGGFNTGELFF
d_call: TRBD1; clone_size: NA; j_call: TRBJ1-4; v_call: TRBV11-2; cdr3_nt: TGTGCCAGCGAGGACAGGAGAAGGGCAACTAATGAAAAACTGTTTTTT; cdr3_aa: CASEDRRRATNEKLFF
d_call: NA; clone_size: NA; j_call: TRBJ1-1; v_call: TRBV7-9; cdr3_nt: TGTGCCAGCAGCCCCTCACCTTCAGGACTTGGGGACACTGAAGCTTTCTTT; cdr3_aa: CASSPSPSGLGDTEAFF
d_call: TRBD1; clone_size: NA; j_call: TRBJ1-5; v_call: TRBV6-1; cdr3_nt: TGTGCCAGCAGAAGGGTGACAGGGAGTAATCAGCCCCAGCATTTT; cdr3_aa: CASRRVTGSNQPQHF
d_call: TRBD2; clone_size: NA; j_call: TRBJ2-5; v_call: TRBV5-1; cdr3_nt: TGCGCCAGCAGCTTGGCCGGACTAGTCCAAGAGACCCAGTACTTC; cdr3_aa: CASSLAGLVQETQYF
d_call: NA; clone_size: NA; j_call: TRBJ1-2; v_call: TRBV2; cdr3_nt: TGTGCCAGCAGTGAAGCGAGGGTATACTATGGCTACACCTTC; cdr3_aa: CASSEARVYYGYTF
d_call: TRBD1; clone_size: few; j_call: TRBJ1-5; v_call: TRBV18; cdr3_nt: TGTGCCAGCTCACCATCGGGCGACAGGGATAATCAGCCCCAGCATTTT; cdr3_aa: CASSPSGDRDNQPQHF
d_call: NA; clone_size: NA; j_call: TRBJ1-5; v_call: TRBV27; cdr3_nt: TGTGCCAGCAAGACCATCAGGGACAATCAGCCCCAGCATTTT; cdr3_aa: CASKTIRDNQPQHF
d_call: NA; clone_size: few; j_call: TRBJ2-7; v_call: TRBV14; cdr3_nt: TGTGCCAGCAGCCTGTTAAGCGGAGTCGGAGTCTACGAGCAGTACTTC; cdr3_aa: CASSLLSGVGVYEQYF
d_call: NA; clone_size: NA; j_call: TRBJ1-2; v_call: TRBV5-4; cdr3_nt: TGTGCCAGCAGCTTGGCCGGGGGGCGGCCAGACTATGGCTACACCTTC; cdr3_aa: CASSLAGGRPDYGYTF
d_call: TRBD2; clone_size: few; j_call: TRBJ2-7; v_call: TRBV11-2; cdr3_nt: TGTGCCAGCAGCTTCGGGACTAGCGGGGGGTCGAGCTCCTACGAGCAGTACTTC; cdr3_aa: CASSFGTSGGSSSYEQYF
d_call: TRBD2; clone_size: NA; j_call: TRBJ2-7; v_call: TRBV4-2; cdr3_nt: TGTGCCAGCACCCCCACACCTAGCGGGGGACACGAGCAGTACTTC; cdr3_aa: CASTPTPSGGHEQYF
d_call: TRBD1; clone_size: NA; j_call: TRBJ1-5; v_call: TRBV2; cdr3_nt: TGTGCCAGCAGGAACAGGGGTAGCAATCAGCCCCAGCATTTT; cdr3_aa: CASRNRGSNQPQHF
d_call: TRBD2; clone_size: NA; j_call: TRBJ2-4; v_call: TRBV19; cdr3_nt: TGTGCCAGTAGTGCACTAGCGGGGGGGGAAAACATTCAGTACTTC; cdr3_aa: CASSALAGGENIQYF
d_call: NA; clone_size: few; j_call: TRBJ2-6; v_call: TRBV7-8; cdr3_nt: TGTGCCAGCAGCTTATATGGGGGCAGCTCTGGGGCCAACGGCCTGACTTTC; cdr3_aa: CASSLYGGSSGANGLTF
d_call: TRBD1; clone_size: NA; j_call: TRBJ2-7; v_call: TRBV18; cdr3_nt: TGTGCCAGCTCACCACGGACAGGGAGCTCCTACGAGCAGTACTTC; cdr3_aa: CASSPRTGSSYEQYF
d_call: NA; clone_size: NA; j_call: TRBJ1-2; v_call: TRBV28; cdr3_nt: TGTGCCAGCAGTTTAGGTCCCTTAGACTATGGCTACACCTTC; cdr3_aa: CASSLGPLDYGYTF
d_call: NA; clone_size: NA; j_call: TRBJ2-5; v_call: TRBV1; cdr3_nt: TGCACCAGCAGCCAAGAGGCGGGGAAGGGCGAGACCCAGTACTTC; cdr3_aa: CTSSQEAGKGETQYF
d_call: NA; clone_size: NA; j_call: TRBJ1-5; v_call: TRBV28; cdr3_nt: TGTGCCAGCAGATCTGCCAGGGCCCTAGGGAGCAATCAGCCCCAGCATTTT; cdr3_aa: CASRSARALGSNQPQHF
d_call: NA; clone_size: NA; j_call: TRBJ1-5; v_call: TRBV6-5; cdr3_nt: TGTGCCAGCAGCCGTTCAATCGATCGGAATCAGCCCCAGCATTTT; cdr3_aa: CASSRSIDRNQPQHF
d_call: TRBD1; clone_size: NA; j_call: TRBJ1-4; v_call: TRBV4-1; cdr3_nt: TGCGCCAGCAGCCCCCGAACAGGGGGCGTTAATGAAAAACTGTTTTTT; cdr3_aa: CASSPRTGGVNEKLFF
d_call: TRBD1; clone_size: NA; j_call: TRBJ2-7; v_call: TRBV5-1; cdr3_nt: TGCGCCAGCAGCCCACCTAGGACAGGGGGCTTCGAGCAGTACTTC; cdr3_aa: CASSPPRTGGFEQYF
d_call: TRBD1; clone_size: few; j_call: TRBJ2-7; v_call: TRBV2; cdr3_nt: TGTGCCAGCAGTGTCGGGGGACAGGGAGGAGAGCAGTACTTC; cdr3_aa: CASSVGGQGGEQYF
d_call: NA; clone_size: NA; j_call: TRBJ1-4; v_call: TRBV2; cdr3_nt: TGTGCCAGCAGTGAAGGATTGGGCGCAGGGCCCAATGAAAAACTGTTTTTT; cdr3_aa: CASSEGLGAGPNEKLFF
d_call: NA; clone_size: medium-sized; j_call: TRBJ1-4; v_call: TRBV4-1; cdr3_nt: TGCGCCAGCAGCCAACAAAGGGGCCTTAATGAAAAACTGTTTTTT; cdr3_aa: CASSQQRGLNEKLFF
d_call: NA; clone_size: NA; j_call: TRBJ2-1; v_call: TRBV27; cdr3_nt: TGTGCCAGCAGTTTTTATGGGCCCTGGAGCGGGCAGTTCTTC; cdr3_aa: CASSFYGPWSGQFF
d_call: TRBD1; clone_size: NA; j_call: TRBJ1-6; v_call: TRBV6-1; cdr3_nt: TGTGCCAGCAGAACCGACAGGGGCGGTTCACCCCTCCACTTT; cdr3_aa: CASRTDRGGSPLHF
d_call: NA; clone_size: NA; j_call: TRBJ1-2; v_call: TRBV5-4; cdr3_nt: TGTGCCAGCAGCTTGGCGGTTGCAAACTATGGCTACACCTTC; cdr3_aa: CASSLAVANYGYTF
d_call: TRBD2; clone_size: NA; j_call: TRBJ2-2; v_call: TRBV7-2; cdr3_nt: TGTGCCAGCAAAATCGCGGGGGGGCCGGTCACCGGGGAGCTGTTTTTT; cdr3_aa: CASKIAGGPVTGELFF
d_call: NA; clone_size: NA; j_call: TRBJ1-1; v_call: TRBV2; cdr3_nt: TGTGCCAGCAGCTCGTACACTGAAGCTTTCTTT; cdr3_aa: CASSSYTEAFF